This T cell receptor (beta chain) was sequenced for a study of neoadjuvant anti-PD-1 for oral cavity cancer (dated by TCRdb to about 2021). Regarding the research as a whole: Before curative-intent surgical resection, most patients were given three to four biweekly doses of nivolumab at 3 mg/kg. Patients without progression received a fourth nivolumab dose around day 43 and underwent definitive surgical resection on days 50-56. The parent correlative cohort included roughly 12 patients, with an approximately 32% response rate. Responders were defined as patients with complete response, partial response or stable disease by RECIST 1.1; non-responders were defined as patients with progression. General findings and caveats noted by the study authors: After neoadjuvant nivolumab, significantly higher T cell clonality (Gini index) was found within PBMCs in non-responders than in responders. A higher pretreatment blood Treg/Th17 ratio correlated with both higher pretreatment blood TCRbeta clonality and lower post-treatment tumor TCRbeta clonality. Only a few patients per response group were included in the TCR analyses, and the authors called for validation in larger cohorts.

Turning to this clone: Its antigen target is currently unknown. Base qualities are not recorded, but no much larger clone differs from it by a single base.

For deep sequencing of PBMC libraries, mostly about 480 ng of input genomic DNA was used, and six replicates were run per sample. Following the manufacturer's instructions, the team built TCRbeta libraries using the immunoSEQ hsTCRbeta kit. The finished libraries were brought together in one pool at 2.5 to 3 nM, which was then read using an Illumina NovaSeq 6000 S4 flow cell. On the study's bioinformatics: Raw data preprocessing and quality control were performed with the immunoSEQ Analyzer. The analysis was restricted to productive rearrangements, with each unique CDR3 amino acid sequence defining a clonotype. Repertoire clonality was estimated as the Gini-Simpson index, computed with the R package tcR. Student's t test was used to compare Gini indices, while Pearson correlation assessed associations with tumor size change. TCRdb stores this immuneACCESS table with in-frame sequences only. Part of the clones is absent; in the studies checked, under half of the shortfall reflects unresolved V genes, and no reason is known for the rest. V and J calls and clone size are as listed in that table; D and trimming were resolved from the DNA. The sample table lists approximately 37,000 clones, about 83% of them with a count of one. The biggest ten clones account for around 3.2% of the sample.

The sample's time point label, decoded: before neoadjuvant nivolumab. The patients had newly diagnosed stage II-IVA oral cavity squamous cell carcinoma and had not received any prior systemic or radiation treatment. Everyone in the cohort had locally advanced, HPV-negative oral cavity squamous cell carcinoma. No culture maintenance or expansion was done, as the peripheral blood mononuclear cells went straight to analysis. The samples were obtained from a longitudinal correlative study of a single-arm phase II trial testing neoadjuvant nivolumab in oral cavity squamous cell carcinoma. Subject-matched pre- and post-treatment PBMCs and tumors from three responders and three non-responders were subjected to genomic DNA-based TCRbeta sequencing. Peripheral blood mononuclear cells were collected before nivolumab treatment and were collected again after treatment, at the time of surgery. Genomic DNA was isolated from PBMCs using the Maxwell RSC DNA from Cells kit.

The germline V gene encodes CDR1 LNHDA and CDR2 SQIVND (reference sequence). The CDR3 starts with the cysteine, ends with the phenylalanine, and has 13 residues. The sequence is cut down to CDR3 DNA, 39 bases in frame from base 1. Clipping removes 6 bases from V and 4 bases from J, with 5 as the unmatched junction base count. This specimen was PBMCs, taken before nivolumab (anti-PD-1) treatment. This TCR derives from a person aged 40 to 85 with oral cavity squamous cell carcinoma. The V and J genes are TRBV19 and TRBJ1-2, and TRBD1 aligns with 7 junction nucleotides. CDR3 protein: CASRRQGPYGYTF. In nucleotide form, the sequence is TGTGCCAGTAGGAGACAGGGACCCTATGGCTACACCTTC.